This section outlines one TCR beta chain sequence together with its context. Antigen: not known. Germline CDR1 MRHNA, CDR2 SNTAGT. V was pared by 3 bases and J by 2 bases, with 14 bases between. This CDR3 region has 15 residues. The data derive from a study of cytomegalovirus exposure and HLA in healthy donors. General study findings and limits: As a later analysis revealed, most CMV-associated TCR beta chains appeared HLA-restricted. As was reported, the HLA-A and HLA-B alleles of most subjects were accurately predicted from TCR beta sequences. It was likely that a cluster of highly shared sequence variants was a sequencing artifact.

The PCR used 60 Vbeta and 13 Jbeta primers. Libraries were prepared by immunoSEQ multiplex PCR; TCRdb keeps only in-frame clonotypes and omits some of them. The table shows approximately 120,000 clones, with over 60% occurring only once. V usage is TRBV6-4 and J usage is TRBJ2-7, with D perhaps matching TRBD1 (5 bases). Sequencing used PBMCs. This clonotype was obtained from a man aged 60 to 75 in good health and CMV-seropositive. CDR3 bases: TGTGCCAGCAGTGAACCCGTAGGACATCCCTACGAGCAGTACTTC. It translates to CASSEPVGHPYEQYF.